These 15 T cell receptor beta chains were sequenced from one sample in a study of Ad26.COV2.S vaccination and SARS-CoV-2 variants. The data were produced by immunoSEQ multiplex PCR, yet TCRdb's version contains in-frame clones alone and is incomplete. In the table there are hundreds of thousands of clones, about 92% of which are singletons. Noted treatment: over 15 received Ad26.COV2.S at low or high dose, single or two shots; 5 received placebo; per-sample allocation not given. Sampling was performed 63 days after the first vaccine or placebo injection. Specimen: peripheral blood, collected in a trial of Ad26.COV2.S vaccine versus placebo. The receptors shown here come from a person aged 18-60 years who received the Ad26.COV2.S COVID-19 vaccine or a placebo.

The J gene is TRBJ2-5, the V gene TRBV10-1, with D uncertain. This CDR3 region has 14 residues. The germline V gene encodes CDR1 WNHNN and CDR2 SYGVQD (reference sequence). V shed 3 bases and J shed 6 bases, with 14 bases lying between them. CDR3 residues: CASSDSVGSKTQYF. The CDR3 region has the DNA TGCGCCAGCAGTGATTCCGTTGGCTCCAAGACCCAGTACTTC.

This chain uses TRBV30 with TRBJ1-1; D not certain. Germline V gene lookup returns CDR1 GTSNPN and CDR2 SVGIG (reference sequence). CDR3 length: 13 amino acids. V lost 6 bases and J 0 bases, leaving 11 bases between the germline ends. CDR3 protein: CACPSGMNTEAFF. The CDR3 DNA follows: TGTGCCTGTCCCAGCGGGATGAACACTGAAGCTTTCTTT.

V and J are TRBV5-5 and TRBJ2-1, with D maybe TRBD2 (5 bases). Germline CDR1 SGHKS, CDR2 YYEKEE (reference sequence). The CDR3 runs to 15 residues. V was pared by 1 base and J by 6 bases, with 14 bases between. The CDR3 reads CASSLSSEPLNEQFF. DNA for the CDR3: TGTGCCAGCAGCTTGAGTAGCGAACCTCTCAATGAGCAGTTCTTC.

This chain links TRBV2 with TRBJ2-5; D may be TRBD1 or TRBD2 (5 bases each). Trimming pared 7 bases from V and 4 bases from J, leaving 22 bases between. Germline CDR1 SNHLY, CDR2 FYNNEI. This CDR3 spans 16 amino acids. The CDR3 loop is CASMEVRRGVGETQYF. The CDR3 bases are TGTGCCAGCATGGAGGTCCGTAGAGGGGTCGGAGAGACCCAGTACTTC.

This clone appeared a single time. V gene TRBV18 combines with J gene TRBJ1-1, with a possible D match to TRBD1 (6 bases). Germline V lookup: CDR1 KGHSH, CDR2 LQKENI. V dropped 3 bases and J dropped 2 bases, with 16 bases sitting between them. This CDR3 spans 16 amino acids. CDR3 DNA: TGTGCCAGCTCACCGGGGTATGGGGGGCTAAACACTGAAGCTTTCTTT. Translated: CASSPGYGGLNTEAFF.

CDR3 amino acids: CASTSGGATDTQYF. CDR3 nucleotide sequence: TGTGCCAGCACCTCCGGGGGGGCAACAGATACGCAGTATTTT. This chain connects TRBV6-5 to TRBJ2-3, with TRBD2 matching 8 bases. Germline values: CDR1 MNHEY, CDR2 SVGAGI. The trim removed 7 bases at V and 3 bases at J, leaving 6 bases unmatched. CDR3 size: 14 residues.

The chain combines TRBV10-3 with TRBJ2-3; 9 nucleotides align to TRBD2. The CDR3 has 17 residues. Per germline, CDR1 ENHRY and CDR2 SYGVKD. The V gene end was trimmed by 5 bases and the J gene end by 1 base; junction bases not matched to a gene: 10. The CDR3 protein is CAISTPGASGGTDTQYF. The CDR3 bases are TGTGCCATCAGTACCCCAGGGGCTAGCGGGGGCACAGATACGCAGTATTTT.

The rearrangement links TRBV30 to TRBJ2-1, with 9 bases identical to TRBD2. Germline V lookup: CDR1 GTSNPN, CDR2 SVGIG (reference sequence). There are 15 residues in the CDR3. Trimming at V came to 1 base and at J to 7 bases, leaving 8 bases not matched to a gene. CDR3 amino acids: CAWSDLLAGLNEQFF. In DNA form, the CDR3 reads TGTGCCTGGAGTGACCTGCTAGCGGGGTTGAATGAGCAGTTCTTC.

The chain is built from TRBV25-1 and TRBJ1-5; 7 bases fit TRBD1. CDR1 and CDR2 from the germline V gene are MGHDK and SYGVNS. V lost 8 bases to trimming and J lost 7 bases; unmatched junction nucleotides: 11. The CDR3 consists of 14 residues. The CDR3 loop is CASHKTGFRQPQHF. In nucleotides, the CDR3 is TGTGCCAGCCATAAGACAGGGTTCAGGCAGCCCCAGCATTTT. Looking up the rest from reference TRBV25-1 and TRBJ1-5 gives the full variable domain: EADIYQTPRYLVIGTGKKITLECSQTMGHDKMYWYQQDPGMELHLIHYSYGVNSTEKGDLSSESTVSRIRTEHFPLTLESARPSHTSQYLCASHKTGFRQPQHFGDGTRLSIL.

This clone was detected once. This chain connects TRBV5-4 to TRBJ2-1; D is ambiguous. Per the germline V gene, CDR1 is SGHNT and CDR2 is YYREEE (reference sequence). The length of the CDR3 is 12 residues. The V end lost 1 base, the J end lost 6 bases, and 5 bases lay between the germline ends. Written as DNA, the CDR3 is TGTGCCAGCAGCTTGTTTAGCAATGAGCAGTTCTTC. Translating gives CASSLFSNEQFF.

The chain recombines TRBV27 with TRBJ2-1; possibly TRBD1 for D (5 bases). Germline V gene lookup returns CDR1 MNHEY and CDR2 SMNVEV (reference sequence). V was cut by 5 bases and J by 7 bases, with 9 bases left in between. This CDR3 is 12 amino acids long. Here the CDR3 reads CASSARVNEQFF. DNA for the CDR3: TGTGCCAGCAGTGCCAGGGTAAATGAGCAGTTCTTC.

The genes are TRBV4-3 and TRBJ2-4; perhaps TRBD2 as D (6 bases). Trimming shortened V by 4 bases and J by 6 bases, and 25 bases separated the two germline ends. CDR1 and CDR2 (germline): LGHNA, YSLEER. This CDR3 has 18 residues. CDR3 loop: CASSPGTSVAQAGNIQYF. CDR3 coding DNA: TGCGCCAGCAGCCCCGGGACTTCAGTAGCTCAGGCGGGAAACATTCAGTACTTC.

The count of this clone is one. This chain joins TRBV11-2 and TRBJ2-3; 7 nucleotides match TRBD2. The CDR3 has 15 amino acids. J lost 4 bases, V lost 5 bases, and 9 bases had no gene match. Germline V gene data show CDR1 as SGHAT and CDR2 as FQNNGV. In DNA form, the CDR3 reads TGTGCCAGCAGCCCCCCCTGGGGGGGTGCAGATACGCAGTATTTT. It codes for CASSPPWGGADTQYF. The full variable domain, rest sourced from reference TRBV11-2 and TRBJ2-3, is EAGVAQSPRYKIIEKRQSVAFWCNPISGHATLYWYQQILGQGPKLLIQFQNNGVVDDSQLPKDRFSAERLKGVDSTLKIQPAKLEDSAVYLCASSPPWGGADTQYFGPGTRLTVL.

The rearrangement links TRBV10-3 to TRBJ2-2; TRBD2 agrees at 7 bases. Germline V lookup: CDR1 ENHRY, CDR2 SYGVKD. The length of the CDR3 is 15 residues. After removal of 3 bases from V and 4 bases from J, the junction contained 5 bases not matched to a gene. The CDR3 loop is CAISEGPGGTGELFF. The CDR3 region has the DNA TGTGCCATCAGTGAAGGGCCGGGGGGCACCGGGGAGCTGTTTTTT.

This chain joins TRBV5-5 and TRBJ1-5, with 9 bases lining up with TRBD1. Looked up from germline, CDR1 is SGHKS and CDR2 is YYEKEE (reference sequence). The CDR3 is 15 amino acids. V gave up 4 bases and J gave up 6 bases; unmatched junction bases: 8. CDR3 region: CASSIGTGLSQPQHF. CDR3 DNA: TGTGCCAGCAGCATCGGGACAGGGCTAAGTCAGCCCCAGCATTTT.